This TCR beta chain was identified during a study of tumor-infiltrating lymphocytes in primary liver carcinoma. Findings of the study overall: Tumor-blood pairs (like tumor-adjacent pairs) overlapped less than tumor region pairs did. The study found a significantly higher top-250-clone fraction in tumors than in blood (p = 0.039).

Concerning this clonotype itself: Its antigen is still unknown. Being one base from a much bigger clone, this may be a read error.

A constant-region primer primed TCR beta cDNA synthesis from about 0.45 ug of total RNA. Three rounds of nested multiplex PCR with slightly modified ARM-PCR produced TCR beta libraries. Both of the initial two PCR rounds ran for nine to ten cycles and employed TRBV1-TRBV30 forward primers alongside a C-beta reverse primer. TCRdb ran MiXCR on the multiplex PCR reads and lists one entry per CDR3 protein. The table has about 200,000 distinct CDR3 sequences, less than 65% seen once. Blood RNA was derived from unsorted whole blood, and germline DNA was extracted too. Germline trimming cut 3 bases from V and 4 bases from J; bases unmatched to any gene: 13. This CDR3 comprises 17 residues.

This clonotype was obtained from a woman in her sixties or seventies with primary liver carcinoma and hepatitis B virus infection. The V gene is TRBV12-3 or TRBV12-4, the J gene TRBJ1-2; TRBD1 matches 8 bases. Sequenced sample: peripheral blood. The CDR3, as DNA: TGTGCCAGCAGTTTTGGGGCAGGGGGCTTCGGAGGCTATGGCTACACCTTC. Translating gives CASSFGAGGFGGYGYTF.